A selection of T cell receptor beta chains follows, all from one sample in a study of T cell responses to AZD1222 COVID-19 vaccine. Sequencing used immunoSEQ multiplex PCR; TCRdb keeps in-frame clones, though not all of them. Among 70,000 or so clones listed, around 79% were seen once. The source material was peripheral blood, sampled on day 0 of MenACWY control vaccination. The receptors here all came from an adult in good health. CDR3s include the opening cysteine and the closing phenylalanine or tryptophan. Each record gives: V gene, clone size, J gene, D gene, CDR3 DNA, CDR3 protein. D genes are given only for firm matches. The size of a clone is reported for some rows only, either as once, few or many, or as a class for expanded clones.

V: TRBV19; size: .; J: TRBJ1-4; D: TRBD1; DNA: TGTGCCAGTAGCCCTCGACAGGGGGCGAGCGAAAAACTGTTTTTT; CDR3: CASSPRQGASEKLFF
V: TRBV5-1; size: .; J: TRBJ1-6; D: .; DNA: TGCGCCAGCAGCCCGACAGGCTTATCCTATAATTCACCCCTCCACTTT; CDR3: CASSPTGLSYNSPLHF
V: TRBV6-5; size: once; J: TRBJ2-3; D: .; DNA: TGTGCCAGCAGTTACTCGACCCCGGGGGCCACAGATACGCAGTATTTT; CDR3: CASSYSTPGATDTQYF
V: TRBV6-5; size: .; J: TRBJ1-6; D: .; DNA: TGTGCCAGCAGATCCGGAATTAATTCACCCCTCCACTTT; CDR3: CASRSGINSPLHF
V: TRBV9; size: .; J: TRBJ2-3; D: TRBD2; DNA: TGTGCCAGCAGCGTAAGTCTAGCGGGAGTAGATACGCAGTATTTT; CDR3: CASSVSLAGVDTQYF
V: TRBV5-4; size: .; J: TRBJ2-7; D: .; DNA: TGTGCCAGCAGCTTCGGGCCAAGCTCCTACGAGCAGTACTTC; CDR3: CASSFGPSSYEQYF
V: TRBV7-3; size: .; J: TRBJ2-3; D: .; DNA: TGTGCCAGCAGCCTAGGAACTAGCACAGATACGCAGTATTTT; CDR3: CASSLGTSTDTQYF
V: TRBV19; size: .; J: TRBJ1-5; D: .; DNA: TGTGCCAGTAGTTGGGATGGTAGCAATCAGCCCCAGCATTTT; CDR3: CASSWDGSNQPQHF
V: TRBV29-1; size: once; J: TRBJ1-5; D: .; DNA: TGCAGCGTTGGTAATAGCAATCAGCCCCAGCATTTT; CDR3: CSVGNSNQPQHF
V: TRBV7-6; size: .; J: TRBJ2-1; D: TRBD2; DNA: TGTGCCAGCAGCTTAGTGGCGGGAGGGCCCCACAATGAGCAGTTCTTC; CDR3: CASSLVAGGPHNEQFF
V: TRBV3-1/TRBV3-2; size: .; J: TRBJ2-3; D: .; DNA: TGTGCCAGCAGCCCTCTCCCCGGAGATACGCAGTATTTT; CDR3: CASSPLPGDTQYF
V: TRBV3-1/TRBV3-2; size: .; J: TRBJ1-6; D: .; DNA: TGTGCCAGCAGCCAAGATATTGGACTACCCCTCCACTTT; CDR3: CASSQDIGLPLHF
V: TRBV5-1; size: few; J: TRBJ1-5; D: .; DNA: TGCGCCAGCAGCTTGGACAACAATCAGCCCCAGCATTTT; CDR3: CASSLDNNQPQHF
V: TRBV6-5; size: few; J: TRBJ1-1; D: .; DNA: TGTGCCAGCAGGCCCCGGGGGGGGCTGACTGAAGCTTTCTTT; CDR3: CASRPRGGLTEAFF
V: TRBV4-1; size: few; J: TRBJ1-1; D: TRBD1; DNA: TGCGCCAGCAGCCAAATGGGACAGGGGGACACTGAAGCTTTCTTT; CDR3: CASSQMGQGDTEAFF
V: TRBV7-2; size: .; J: TRBJ1-1; D: .; DNA: TGTGCCAGCAGCTTAGCCTCAGGGCGGACTGAAGCTTTCTTT; CDR3: CASSLASGRTEAFF
V: TRBV4-1; size: .; J: TRBJ1-2; D: .; DNA: TGCGCCAGCAGCCTAGAGGAGTCCTCTAGCGGCTACACCTTC; CDR3: CASSLEESSSGYTF
V: TRBV2; size: .; J: TRBJ2-5; D: .; DNA: TGTGCCAGCAGGACCGGAGTTCAAGAGACCCAGTACTTC; CDR3: CASRTGVQETQYF
V: TRBV7-3; size: .; J: TRBJ2-3; D: .; DNA: TGTGCCAGCAGCTTTTTGGGCAAAGATACGCAGTATTTT; CDR3: CASSFLGKDTQYF
V: TRBV28; size: .; J: TRBJ1-3; D: .; DNA: TGTGCCAGCAGCTTCCCGGGAAGGGCGGGAAACACCATATATTTT; CDR3: CASSFPGRAGNTIYF
V: TRBV29-1; size: .; J: TRBJ2-3; D: .; DNA: TGCAGCGGATCGGACGGCGCTAGCACAGATACGCAGTATTTT; CDR3: CSGSDGASTDTQYF
V: TRBV28; size: .; J: TRBJ1-5; D: TRBD1; DNA: TGTGCCAGCGTAGGACAGGGCTGGGGTTTTTTAGGTCAGCCCCAGCATTTT; CDR3: CASVGQGWGFLGQPQHF
V: TRBV27; size: once; J: TRBJ1-4; D: .; DNA: TGTGCCAGCAGCCCTTCGGGGGAAAAACTGTTTTTT; CDR3: CASSPSGEKLFF
V: TRBV19; size: .; J: TRBJ2-1; D: .; DNA: TGTGCCAGTCGTGGACAAGCGAGCTCCTACAATGAGCAGTTCTTC; CDR3: CASRGQASSYNEQFF
V: TRBV18; size: .; J: TRBJ2-5; D: .; DNA: TGTGCCAGCTCACCGAATGGGGGGCAAGAGACCCAGTACTTC; CDR3: CASSPNGGQETQYF
V: TRBV2; size: .; J: TRBJ1-4; D: .; DNA: TGTGCCAGCACCACGTCGACAGGTTCCTATTCTCTGTTTTTT; CDR3: CASTTSTGSYSLFF
V: TRBV7-2; size: .; J: TRBJ1-1; D: TRBD1; DNA: TGTGCCAGCAGCTTAGCACGTGGACAGGGGGCGATTGCTTTCTTT; CDR3: CASSLARGQGAIAFF
V: TRBV5-1; size: .; J: TRBJ2-7; D: .; DNA: TGCGCCAGCAGCTTGGGCGCCGGGACACATTCCTCCTACGAGCAGTACTTC; CDR3: CASSLGAGTHSSYEQYF
V: TRBV30; size: .; J: TRBJ1-2; D: TRBD1; DNA: TGTGCCTGGAGCCGGGACAGACCCTATGGCTACACCTTC; CDR3: CAWSRDRPYGYTF
V: TRBV19; size: .; J: TRBJ1-1; D: .; DNA: TGTGCCAGTAGAGCAACGGGGGGGACTGAAGCTTTCTTT; CDR3: CASRATGGTEAFF
V: TRBV7-9; size: few; J: TRBJ1-1; D: .; DNA: TGTGCCAGCAGGCCGCTTAACCAATACACTGAAGCTTTCTTT; CDR3: CASRPLNQYTEAFF
V: TRBV19; size: .; J: TRBJ1-4; D: .; DNA: TGTGCCAGTAGTATCAACCTGCGGAGGGGAGGTAGTGAAAAACTGTTTTTT; CDR3: CASSINLRRGGSEKLFF
V: TRBV19; size: .; J: TRBJ2-1; D: TRBD1; DNA: TGTGCCAGTAGCACCCTTGGGGGACAGCGCCACAATGAGCAGTTCTTC; CDR3: CASSTLGGQRHNEQFF
V: TRBV7-9; size: once; J: TRBJ1-2; D: .; DNA: TGTGCCAGCAGCTTACAGGGGTACTATGGCTACACCTTC; CDR3: CASSLQGYYGYTF
V: TRBV4-1; size: .; J: TRBJ2-1; D: TRBD1; DNA: TGCGCCAGCAGCCAAGTGGGACAGTACAATGAGCAGTTCTTC; CDR3: CASSQVGQYNEQFF
V: TRBV14; size: few; J: TRBJ2-7; D: .; DNA: TGTGCCAGCAGCCAAGATATCGTCGGCTACTACGAGCAGTACTTC; CDR3: CASSQDIVGYYEQYF
V: TRBV7-3; size: .; J: TRBJ1-6; D: .; DNA: TGTGCCAGCAGCTTAAATAGTGGCAGGGCGAAGAATTCACCCCTCCACTTT; CDR3: CASSLNSGRAKNSPLHF
V: TRBV6-2/TRBV6-3; size: .; J: TRBJ1-2; D: .; DNA: TGTGCCAGCAGTCCGATACAGGTTCCAGGGGGCTACACCTTC; CDR3: CASSPIQVPGGYTF
V: TRBV2; size: .; J: TRBJ2-7; D: TRBD1; DNA: TGTGCCAGCGCTTTCCAGGGGGCAGTCGAGCAGTACTTC; CDR3: CASAFQGAVEQYF
V: TRBV25-1; size: .; J: TRBJ2-1; D: TRBD1; DNA: TGTGCCAGCAGTGCGCCGTGGACAGGGATGGGCTCCTACAATGAGCAGTTCTTC; CDR3: CASSAPWTGMGSYNEQFF
V: TRBV4-1; size: .; J: TRBJ2-7; D: .; DNA: TGCGCCAGCAGCCAAGATGCAGGGGAGAGAGAGCAGTACTTC; CDR3: CASSQDAGEREQYF
V: TRBV6-5; size: .; J: TRBJ2-7; D: .; DNA: TGTGCCAGCAGGAGGGATTTTAAGTCCTACGAGCAGTACTTC; CDR3: CASRRDFKSYEQYF
V: TRBV30; size: .; J: TRBJ2-2; D: .; DNA: TGTGCCTGGTCCCCGCCAGCAGGCACCGGGGAGCTGTTTTTT; CDR3: CAWSPPAGTGELFF
V: TRBV19; size: .; J: TRBJ1-5; D: .; DNA: TGTGCCAGTAGTATTTCCCAGGCCCTCAGCAATCAGCCCCAGCATTTT; CDR3: CASSISQALSNQPQHF
V: TRBV7-8; size: .; J: TRBJ2-1; D: TRBD2; DNA: TGTGCCAGCAGCTCCTTCCGCGGGAGGGCGAACAATGAGCAGTTCTTC; CDR3: CASSSFRGRANNEQFF
V: TRBV6-5; size: .; J: TRBJ2-1; D: TRBD2; DNA: TGTGCCAGCAGTTACGACCCGGGACTAAATGAGCAGTTCTTC; CDR3: CASSYDPGLNEQFF
V: TRBV27; size: .; J: TRBJ1-6; D: .; DNA: TGTGCCAGCAGTTTGACAGTTCCCAATTCACCCCTCCACTTT; CDR3: CASSLTVPNSPLHF
V: TRBV5-6; size: .; J: TRBJ1-2; D: .; DNA: TGTGCCAGCAGCTTGAATCCGGAGGACTATGGCTACACCTTC; CDR3: CASSLNPEDYGYTF
V: TRBV5-6; size: .; J: TRBJ1-2; D: .; DNA: TGTGCCAGCACGGTCGGGGGCCAGGGGTATGGCTACACCTTC; CDR3: CASTVGGQGYGYTF
V: TRBV19; size: .; J: TRBJ1-1; D: .; DNA: TGTGCCAGTAGCGAGAGGGCCACTGAAGCTTTCTTT; CDR3: CASSERATEAFF
V: TRBV2; size: .; J: TRBJ2-3; D: TRBD2; DNA: TGTGCCAGCAGACCGGGACTAGGATTTGATACGCAGTATTTT; CDR3: CASRPGLGFDTQYF